This T cell receptor beta chain was recorded in a study of radiotherapy plus CTLA-4 blockade in lung cancer. Whole-study findings and limits: With interferon-beta, early dynamics of blood T cell clones were reported to best predict response.

Clones were sequenced by immunoSEQ multiplex PCR, and TCRdb holds only the in-frame ones, with some missing. This table holds approximately 95,000 clones, 82% found once. Comment on this clone: What it binds is not known.

Enrolled patients, whose metastatic non-small-cell lung cancer was chemo-refractory, received focal radiation plus CTLA-4 blockade with ipilimumab. Germline CDR1 and CDR2: SGHRS and YFSETQ. The CDR3 contains 14 residues. The V gene end was trimmed by 4 bases and the J gene end by 5 bases; junction bases not matched to a gene: 6. The sample was peripheral blood, taken from a patient treated with radiotherapy plus ipilimumab. This chain connects TRBV5-1 to TRBJ1-5, with 7 bases lining up with TRBD1. The receptor was derived from a human donor with non-small cell lung cancer who had a partial response to radiotherapy plus ipilimumab. This CDR3 is CASSPGQADQPQHF. CDR3 nucleotides: TGCGCCAGCAGCCCAGGACAGGCGGATCAGCCCCAGCATTTT.